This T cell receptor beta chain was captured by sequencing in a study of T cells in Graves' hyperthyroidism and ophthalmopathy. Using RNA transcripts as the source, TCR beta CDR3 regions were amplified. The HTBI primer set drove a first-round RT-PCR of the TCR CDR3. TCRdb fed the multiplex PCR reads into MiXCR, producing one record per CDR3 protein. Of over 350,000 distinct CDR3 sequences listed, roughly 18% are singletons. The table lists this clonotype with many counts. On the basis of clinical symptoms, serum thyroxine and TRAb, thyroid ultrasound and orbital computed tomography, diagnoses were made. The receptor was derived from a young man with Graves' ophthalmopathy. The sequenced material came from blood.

The DNA of the CDR3 is TGTGCCAGCTCACCACCCCATCGGGGCGAGCAGTACTTC. Translating it yields CASSPPHRGEQYF. V and J are TRBV18 and TRBJ2-7; D possibly corresponds to TRBD2 (5 bases). From germline, CDR1 is KGHSH and CDR2 LQKENI. The V end lost 0 bases, the J end lost 6 bases, and 9 bases lay between the germline ends. The CDR3 has 13 amino acids.